This T cell receptor (beta chain) was identified during a study of molecular identifiers for immune sequencing clone quantification. Findings and caveats of the study: Beyond 20 RNA copies, clones held over 98% of effector molecules, compared with under 1% in naive cells.

Investigators produced naive CD8 libraries from approximately 20,000 to 1,000,000 sorted cells, drawing on 10%, 30% or 50% RNA. This clonotype occurred many times. Its antigen is still unknown. TCRdb called the PCR reads again in MiXCR, with one record for every CDR3 protein. In the table there are some 590,000 distinct CDR3 sequences, around 25% of which are singletons. The sequence derives from a human donor in good health. Some libraries in this study had Jurkat cell RNA spiked in. The sequencing input was naive CD8+ T cells from blood, with Jurkat cell RNA spiked in. Subset in this sample: FACS-sorted CD8+CD4-CCR7+CD45RA+ naive T cells.

The CDR3, as DNA: TGTGCCAGTCCCTCGGGCACTTTTAGCACAGATACGCAGTATTTT. It yields the protein CASPSGTFSTDTQYF. The chain is built from TRBV6-1 and TRBJ2-3, with D unresolved. The CDR3 is 15 amino acids. V shed 9 bases and J shed 0 bases, with 16 bases lying between them. Germline CDR1 and CDR2: MNHNS and SASEGT.